These T cell receptor beta chains were read from a single sample in a study of blood T cell repertoires in COVID-19. Here immunoSEQ multiplex PCR was the method, and the copy in TCRdb shows in-frame clones only, minus some. This sample yields approximately 280,000 clones, of which 88% are seen a single time; 9% to 9.5% belongs to the top ten. The sample was peripheral blood. The receptors here all came from a man between 18 and 29 years old with active or convalescent COVID-19. CDR3s include the opening cysteine and the closing phenylalanine or tryptophan. Fields, in order: V gene, J gene, D gene, clone size, CDR3 protein, CDR3 DNA. D genes are given only for firm matches. Only part of the rows carry a size: once, few, many, or a class if the clone is expanded.

>TRBV25-1|TRBJ2-5|TRBD1|NA
CASSEDHLIGTGKETQYF
TGTGCCAGCAGTGAAGATCATTTAATCGGGACAGGGAAAGAGACCCAGTACTTC
>TRBV5-4|TRBJ2-5|NA|NA
CASSLAGETQYF
TGTGCCAGCAGCTTGGCCGGGGAGACCCAGTACTTC
>TRBV5-1|TRBJ1-3|TRBD1|NA
CASSLADRVFGNTIYF
TGCGCCAGCAGCTTGGCGGACAGGGTGTTTGGAAACACCATATATTTT
>TRBV18|TRBJ2-7|TRBD1|NA
CASSYVDLGTGGDEQYF
TGTGCCAGCTCCTACGTGGACCTCGGGACAGGGGGGGACGAGCAGTACTTC
>TRBV19|TRBJ2-7|TRBD1|NA
CASSPWQGVSYEQYF
TGTGCCAGTAGCCCGTGGCAGGGGGTCTCCTACGAGCAGTACTTC
>TRBV10-1|TRBJ2-1|TRBD2|NA
CASSDPGTSGYNEQFF
TGCGCCAGCAGTGATCCCGGGACTAGCGGCTACAATGAGCAGTTCTTC
>TRBV15|TRBJ1-1|NA|NA
CATRGWPNTEAFF
TGTGCCACCCGAGGCTGGCCCAACACTGAAGCTTTCTTT
>TRBV5-4|TRBJ2-4|NA|NA
CASSFPGGPKNIQYF
TGTGCCAGCAGCTTTCCCGGGGGGCCCAAAAACATTCAGTACTTC
>TRBV7-2|TRBJ1-6|TRBD1|once
CASSLAPGQGFGSPLHF
TGTGCCAGCAGCTTAGCCCCGGGACAGGGATTTGGTTCACCCCTCCACTTT
>TRBV27|TRBJ1-1|NA|NA
CASSPYVTANTEAFF
TGTGCCAGCAGTCCCTACGTAACAGCGAACACTGAAGCTTTCTTT
>TRBV15|TRBJ1-6|NA|NA
CATSRPGSPLHF
TGTGCCACCAGCAGACCGGGATCACCCCTCCACTTT
>TRBV5-1|TRBJ2-7|NA|NA
CASSLLQAYEQYF
TGCGCCAGCAGCTTATTACAGGCCTACGAGCAGTACTTC
>TRBV6-2/TRBV6-3|TRBJ2-7|NA|NA
CASSQDSQSSYEQYF
TGTGCCAGCAGCCAAGACAGTCAAAGCTCCTACGAGCAGTACTTC
>TRBV7-2|TRBJ1-6|NA|NA
CASSLVGYRASSYNSPLHF
TGTGCCAGCAGCTTAGTCGGTTACAGGGCTAGCTCCTATAATTCACCCCTCCACTTT
>TRBV5-3|TRBJ1-1|TRBD1|NA
CARSLGDRGSTEAFF
TGTGCCAGAAGCTTGGGGGACAGGGGGAGCACTGAAGCTTTCTTT
>TRBV18|TRBJ2-1|TRBD1|NA
CASSPGQGSYNEQFF
TGTGCCAGCTCACCTGGACAGGGGTCCTACAATGAGCAGTTCTTC
>TRBV6-5|TRBJ1-2|NA|NA
CASSYSTPGVYGYTF
TGTGCCAGCAGTTACTCGACCCCAGGGGTCTATGGCTACACCTTC
>TRBV18|TRBJ2-2|TRBD2|NA
CASSPSVGLASSGELFF
TGTGCCAGCTCACCGTCCGTGGGACTAGCGTCATCCGGGGAGCTGTTTTTT
>TRBV19|TRBJ1-5|NA|NA
CASSIITPMGVRNQPQHF
TGTGCCAGTAGTATAATCACCCCCATGGGAGTGCGCAATCAGCCCCAGCATTTT
>TRBV19|TRBJ1-1|TRBD1|once
CASETGANTEAFF
TGTGCCAGCGAGACAGGGGCTAACACTGAAGCTTTCTTT
>TRBV9|TRBJ2-3|NA|few
CASSAQGVGDTQYF
TGTGCCAGCAGCGCACAGGGTGTGGGAGATACGCAGTATTTT
>TRBV11-2|TRBJ2-5|TRBD2|NA
CASSLGRGGEETQYF
TGTGCCAGCAGCTTAGGACGCGGGGGGGAAGAGACCCAGTACTTC
>TRBV6-1|TRBJ2-7|TRBD1|NA
CASRQGNYEQYF
TGTGCCAGCCGACAGGGAAACTACGAGCAGTACTTC
>TRBV6-1|TRBJ1-5|NA|NA
CASTPDRANQPQHF
TGTGCCAGCACCCCGGACAGAGCAAATCAGCCCCAGCATTTT
>TRBV27|TRBJ1-1|NA|NA
CASSTAGGTEAFF
TGTGCCAGCTCGACAGCCGGTGGCACTGAAGCTTTCTTT
>TRBV5-1|TRBJ2-3|TRBD2|NA
CASSILLAGGTDTQYF
TGCGCCAGCAGCATCCTACTAGCGGGGGGCACAGATACGCAGTATTTT